The clone carrying this TCR beta chain came up a few times. The antigen remains undetermined. This specimen belongs to a study of T-cell reconstitution after alpha-beta-depleted transplantation in children. Findings and caveats of the study: There were reportedly several hundred expanded graft clones from which alpha-beta T cells came about two months after transplant. One year after transplant, T-cell counts and diversity came mostly from newly produced T cells. Recipient T cells and thymic progenitors that survived gave rise to the high TCRbeta diversity observed at day 60 in some patients.

Germline values: CDR1 MNHNS, CDR2 SASEGT. Trimming pared 6 bases from V and 6 bases from J, leaving 15 bases between. The CDR3 covers 14 residues. Construction of the TCRbeta library involved unique molecular identifiers. A single record per CDR3 protein comes from TCRdb applying MiXCR to the PCR reads. The sample shows about 98,000 distinct CDR3 sequences, about a quarter of them seen only once. Source: PBMCs, taken before TCRalphabeta/CD19-depleted stem cell transplant. This receptor was obtained from a boy between 2 and 10 years old with acute lymphoblastic leukemia, due to receive a stem cell transplant. V is TRBV6-1 and J is TRBJ1-5; the D is unclear. CDR3 sequence reads: CASSGGFGSQPQHF. DNA for the CDR3: TGTGCCAGCAGCGGAGGGTTCGGTAGTCAGCCCCAGCATTTT.